A single TCR beta chain is shown here with its context. This CDR3 has 18 amino acids. Trimming cost V 0 bases and J 0 bases, with 18 bases left between them. Germline-derived CDR1 and CDR2 are LGHDT and YNNKEL (reference sequence). Authors' methods: It was from reference gene primer amplification that nucleated cell counts were estimated. Only in-frame clones appear in the TCRdb table, and some are missing; sequencing was by immunoSEQ multiplex PCR. D and trimming come from the DNA, and the V and J calls and clone size come from that table. The sample has 200,000 to 250,000 clones, about four fifths seen once. This specimen comes from a study of blood T cell repertoires in COVID-19. Study as a whole: The analysed material was cDNA or gDNA that came from T cells, B-cell-depleted T cells, or PBMCs.

Cohorts were assigned according to the clinical history that participants reported. Donors in Cohort 3 who had recovered were those with two negative PCRs, healthcare professional clearance, or resolution of their symptoms. Sequences were obtained from PBMCs or T cells enriched from blood (not recorded which). The sequence came from a man aged 55 to 69 who had recovered from COVID-19. The rearrangement joins TRBV3-1 (or the pseudogene TRBV3-2) to TRBJ2-7; weak D call: TRBD2 (5 bases). CDR3 DNA sequence: TGTGCCAGCAGCCAAGATGAAGGGTTCGGTGGACTCTCCTACGAGCAGTACTTC. It is translated as CASSQDEGFGGLSYEQYF.